This entry features one T cell receptor beta chain sequence. Its antigen remains unidentified. No quality values exist for individual bases; no much larger clone is one base distant. The germline V gene encodes CDR1 LGHNA and CDR2 YSLEER. From its cysteine to its phenylalanine, the CDR3 spans 16 amino acids. Of all the DNA, just the CDR3 is kept, 48 bases in frame from base 1. At the junction V is shortened by 5 bases and J by 2 bases, with 16 bases in between. This sample is part of a study of OX40 agonist ivuxolimab in advanced cancers. Regarding the complete study: Ivuxolimab, which targeted the costimulatory receptor OX40 (CD134), was an agonistic, fully human IgG2 monoclonal antibody. Intravenous ivuxolimab was administered to patients every 2 weeks at six dose levels: 0.01, 0.1, 0.3, 1.5, 3 and 10 mg/kg. Of the 50 to 55 dose-escalation patients, hepatocellular carcinoma was present in 19, melanoma in approximately 15, renal cell carcinoma in 9 and head and neck cancer in 9. In the dose-escalation cohort, over 65% of patients were male, and the mean age was approximately 60 years, with a range of roughly 20 to 85. Patients were allowed to have had prior anti-PD-1, anti-PD-L1 or anti-CTLA-4 therapy, and 40% of the dose-escalation patients had been treated with checkpoint inhibitors. Three dose-escalation patients achieved partial responses, one with hepatocellular carcinoma and two with cutaneous melanoma. The purpose of peripheral TCRbeta sequencing was to test whether ivuxolimab changed TCR sequence diversity and led to clonal T-cell expansion. The paper covers the monotherapy dose-escalation part of the phase I ivuxolimab trial, which included N of about 50 patients. What the research found in general, with its limitations: After ivuxolimab, expanded clones were on average more numerous among CD8+ T cells than among CD4+ T cells. The antigen specificity of the peripheral T cells that underwent clonal expansion was not determined. At doses from 0.1 to 3.0 mg/kg, clonal expansion was seen in both CD4+ and CD8+ blood T cells between baseline and week 6. Low levels of normalized T-cell clonal expansion were also seen in some patients who did not respond. Partial responders in the 0.1-3.0 mg/kg groups had among the lowest normalized peripheral clonal expansion, especially among CD8+ T cells.

Patients with a history of autoimmune disease or receiving systemic immunosuppression were excluded from the trial. Peripheral blood for TCR sequencing was collected from all dose cohorts at baseline, on cycle 4 day 1, and on cycle 7 day 1. Samples were obtained from an open-label, multicenter, first-in-human phase I dose-escalation trial of ivuxolimab. The trial enrolled adults with locally advanced or metastatic head and neck squamous cell, hepatocellular, melanoma or renal cell carcinoma. CD4+ and CD8+ T cells were sorted separately from peripheral blood before TCR sequencing. For sequencing of the TCRbeta CDR3 region, genomic DNA was extracted from the sorted cells. The immunoSEQ Assay was used to sequence the TCRbeta CDR3 regions. As stored in TCRdb, this immuneACCESS dataset retains in-frame rearrangements with V and J assigned. A fraction of the clones does not appear; measured against another copy, unresolved V genes explain less than half of the discrepancy, and the remainder lacks a known reason. The sample has about 76,000 clones on record, 85% of them singletons. Roughly 3.1% of the sample comes from the top ten.

The starting material was CD4+ or CD8+ T cells sorted from blood, obtained in a trial of the OX40 agonist ivuxolimab. The TCR sequence derives from an adult with an advanced solid tumor such as melanoma, head and neck, liver or kidney cancer. Here the chain combines TRBV4-3 and TRBJ1-3, with no reliable assignment of the D segment. The nucleotide sequence reads as follows: TGCGCCAGCAGCTCTGGGCCCCTAGGAACTGGAAACACCATATATTTT. Its product reads: CASSSGPLGTGNTIYF.